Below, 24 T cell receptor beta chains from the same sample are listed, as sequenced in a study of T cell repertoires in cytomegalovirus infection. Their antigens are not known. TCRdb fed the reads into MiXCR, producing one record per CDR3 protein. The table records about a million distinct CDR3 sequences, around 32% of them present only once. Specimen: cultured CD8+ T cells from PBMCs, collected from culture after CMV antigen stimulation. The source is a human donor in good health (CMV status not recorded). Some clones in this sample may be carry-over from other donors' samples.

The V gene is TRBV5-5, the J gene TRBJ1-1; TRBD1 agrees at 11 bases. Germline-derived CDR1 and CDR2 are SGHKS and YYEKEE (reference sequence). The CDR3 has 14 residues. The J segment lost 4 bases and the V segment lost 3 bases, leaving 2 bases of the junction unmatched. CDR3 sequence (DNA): TGTGCCAGCAGCTGGACAGGGGGCCTCACTGAAGCTTTCTTT. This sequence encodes CASSWTGGLTEAFF.

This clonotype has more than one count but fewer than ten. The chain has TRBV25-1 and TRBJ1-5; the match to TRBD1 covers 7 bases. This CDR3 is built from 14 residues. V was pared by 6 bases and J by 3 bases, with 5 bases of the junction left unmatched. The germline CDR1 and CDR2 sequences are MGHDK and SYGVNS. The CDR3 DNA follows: TGTGCCAGCAGCGGGACAGAGTTCAATCAGCCCCAGCATTTT. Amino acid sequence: CASSGTEFNQPQHF.

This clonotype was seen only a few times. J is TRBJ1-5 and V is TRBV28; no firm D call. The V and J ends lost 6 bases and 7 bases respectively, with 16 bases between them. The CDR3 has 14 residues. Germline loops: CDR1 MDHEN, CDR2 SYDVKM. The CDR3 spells CASSPRGLRQPQHF. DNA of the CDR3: TGTGCCAGCAGCCCTAGAGGGTTAAGACAGCCCCAGCATTTT.

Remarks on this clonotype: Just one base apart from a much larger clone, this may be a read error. The CDR3 is CASSFRRSSSGGAGETQNF. CDR3 DNA: TGTGCCAGCAGCTTCAGACGGTCTTCTAGCGGGGGGGCCGGGGAGACCCAGAACTTC. This sequence joins TRBV7-2 and TRBJ2-5; the match to TRBD2 covers 12 bases. The V gene's germline CDR1 is SGHTA and CDR2 FQGNSA. The CDR3 runs 19 residues. Full variable domain (outside the CDR3, taken from reference TRBV7-2 and TRBJ2-5): GAGVSQSPSNKVTEKGKDVELRCDPISGHTALYWYRQSLGQGLEFLIYFQGNSAPDKSGLPSDRFSAERTGGSVSTLTIQRTQQEDSAVYLCASSFRRSSSGGAGETQNFGPGTRLLVL.

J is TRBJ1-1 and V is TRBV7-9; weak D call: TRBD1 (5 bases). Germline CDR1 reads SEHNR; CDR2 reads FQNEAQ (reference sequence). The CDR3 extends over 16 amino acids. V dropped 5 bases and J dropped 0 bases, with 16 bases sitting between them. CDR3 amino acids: CASSPKSGPLNTEAFF. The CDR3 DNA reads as TGTGCCAGCAGCCCTAAATCGGGACCCTTGAACACTGAAGCTTTCTTT.

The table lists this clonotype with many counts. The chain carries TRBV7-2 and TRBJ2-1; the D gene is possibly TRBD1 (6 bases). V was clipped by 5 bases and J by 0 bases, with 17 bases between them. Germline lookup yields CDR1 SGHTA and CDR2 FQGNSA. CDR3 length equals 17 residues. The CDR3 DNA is TGTGCCAGCAGCGATACCGACAGGATCAGCTCCTACAATGAGCAGTTCTTC. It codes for CASSDTDRISSYNEQFF.

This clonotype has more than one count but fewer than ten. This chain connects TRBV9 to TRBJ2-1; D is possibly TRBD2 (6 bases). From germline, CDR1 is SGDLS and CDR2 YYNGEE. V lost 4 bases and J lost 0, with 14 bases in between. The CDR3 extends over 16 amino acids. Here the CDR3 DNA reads TGTGCCAGCAGCCCCCGGACTACAGGCTCCTACAATGAGCAGTTCTTC. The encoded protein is CASSPRTTGSYNEQFF. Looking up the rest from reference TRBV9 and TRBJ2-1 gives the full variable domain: DSGVTQTPKHLITATGQRVTLRCSPRSGDLSVYWYQQSLDQGLQFLIQYYNGEERAKGNILERFSAQQFPDLHSELNLSSLELGDSALYFCASSPRTTGSYNEQFFGPGTRLTVL.

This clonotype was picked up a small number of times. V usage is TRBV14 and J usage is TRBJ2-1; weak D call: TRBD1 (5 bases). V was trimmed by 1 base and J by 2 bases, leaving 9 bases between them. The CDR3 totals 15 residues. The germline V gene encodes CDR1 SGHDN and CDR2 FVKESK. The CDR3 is CASSQVAGPYNEQFF. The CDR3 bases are TGTGCCAGCAGCCAAGTCGCAGGGCCCTACAATGAGCAGTTCTTC.

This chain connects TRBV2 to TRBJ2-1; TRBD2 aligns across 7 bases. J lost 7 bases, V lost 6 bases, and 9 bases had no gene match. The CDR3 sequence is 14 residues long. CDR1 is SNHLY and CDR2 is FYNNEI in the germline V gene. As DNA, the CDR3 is TGTGCCAGCAGCACTAGCGAAAATTGGAATGAGCAGTTCTTC. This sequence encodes CASSTSENWNEQFF.

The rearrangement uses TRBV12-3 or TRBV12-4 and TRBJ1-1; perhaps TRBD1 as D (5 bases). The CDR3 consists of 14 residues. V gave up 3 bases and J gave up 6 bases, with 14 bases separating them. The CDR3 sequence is CASSLGQGVPEAFF. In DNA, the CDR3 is TGTGCCAGCAGTTTGGGTCAGGGAGTTCCTGAAGCTTTCTTT.

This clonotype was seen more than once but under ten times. The CDR3, as DNA: TGCGCCAGCAGCCAAGAGATATATGATAAAGCTGAAGCTTTCTTT. Translation: CASSQEIYDKAEAFF. The rearrangement links TRBV4-1 to TRBJ1-1; D is unclear. CDR1 and CDR2 from the germline V gene are MGHRA and YSYEKL. The V gene lost 0 bases and the J gene lost 6 bases, with 14 bases spanning the gap. The CDR3 has 15 residues.

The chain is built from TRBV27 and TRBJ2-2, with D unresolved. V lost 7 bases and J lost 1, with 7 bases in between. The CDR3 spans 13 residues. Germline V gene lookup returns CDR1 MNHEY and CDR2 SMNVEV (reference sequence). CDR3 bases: TGTGCCAGCACGTCAGTGAACACCGGGGAGCTGTTTTTT. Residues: CASTSVNTGELFF.

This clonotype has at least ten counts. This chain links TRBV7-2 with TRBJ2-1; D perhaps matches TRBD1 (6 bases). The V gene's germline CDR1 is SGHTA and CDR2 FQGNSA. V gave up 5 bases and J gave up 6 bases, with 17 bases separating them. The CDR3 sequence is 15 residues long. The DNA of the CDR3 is TGTGCCAGCAGCCAAGAATGGACAGAGGGCAATGAGCAGTTCTTC. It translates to CASSQEWTEGNEQFF.

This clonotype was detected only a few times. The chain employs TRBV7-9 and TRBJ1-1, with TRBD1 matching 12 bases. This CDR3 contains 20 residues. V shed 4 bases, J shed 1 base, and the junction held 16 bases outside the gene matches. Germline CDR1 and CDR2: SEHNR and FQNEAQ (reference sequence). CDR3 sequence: CASSYLRTGTGGAGNTEAFF. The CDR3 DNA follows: TGTGCCAGCAGCTATCTAAGAACCGGGACAGGGGGCGCCGGGAACACTGAAGCTTTCTTT.

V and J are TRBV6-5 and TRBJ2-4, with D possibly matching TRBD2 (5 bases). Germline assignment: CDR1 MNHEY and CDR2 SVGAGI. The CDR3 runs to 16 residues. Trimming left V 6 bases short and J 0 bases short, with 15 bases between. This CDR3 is CASSPPGLPAKNIQYF. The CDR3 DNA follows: TGTGCCAGCAGCCCCCCGGGGTTACCAGCCAAAAACATTCAGTACTTC.

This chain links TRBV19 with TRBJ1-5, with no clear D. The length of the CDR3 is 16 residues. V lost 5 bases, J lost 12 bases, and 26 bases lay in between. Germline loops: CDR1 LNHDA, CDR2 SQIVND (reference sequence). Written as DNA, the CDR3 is TGTGCCAGTAGTGCCTTACCGACGGGGTACGATATGATCCAGCATTTT. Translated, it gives CASSALPTGYDMIQHF.

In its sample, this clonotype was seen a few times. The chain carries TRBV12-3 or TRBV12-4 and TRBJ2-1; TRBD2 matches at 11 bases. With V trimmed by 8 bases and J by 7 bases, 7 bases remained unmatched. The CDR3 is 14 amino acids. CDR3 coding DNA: TGTGCCAGCGGCCTTAGCGGGGGGGGAAATGAGCAGTTCTTC. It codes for CASGLSGGGNEQFF.

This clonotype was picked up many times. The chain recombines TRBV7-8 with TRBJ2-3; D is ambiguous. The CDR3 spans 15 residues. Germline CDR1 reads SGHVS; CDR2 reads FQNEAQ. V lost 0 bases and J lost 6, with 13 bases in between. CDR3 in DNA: TGTGCCAGCAGCTTAGCGGTGTCAGCCTCCGATACGCAGTATTTT. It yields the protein CASSLAVSASDTQYF.

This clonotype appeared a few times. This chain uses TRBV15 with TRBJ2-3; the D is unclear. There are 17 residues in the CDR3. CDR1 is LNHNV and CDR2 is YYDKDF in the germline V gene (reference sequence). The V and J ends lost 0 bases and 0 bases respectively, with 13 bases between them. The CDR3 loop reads CATSRDLIDPSTDTQYF. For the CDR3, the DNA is TGTGCCACCAGCAGAGATCTCATTGACCCTAGCACAGATACGCAGTATTTT.

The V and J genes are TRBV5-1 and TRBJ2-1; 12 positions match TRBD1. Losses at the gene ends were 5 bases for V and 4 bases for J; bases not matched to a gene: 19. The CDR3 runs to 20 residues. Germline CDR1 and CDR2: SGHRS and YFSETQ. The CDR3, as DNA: TGCGCCAGCAGTTCCCCGGGACAGGGGGCCTCTTTAACAAGATACAATGAGCAGTTCTTC. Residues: CASSSPGQGASLTRYNEQFF. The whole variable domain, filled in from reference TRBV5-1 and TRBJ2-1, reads KAGVTQTPRYLIKTRGQQVTLSCSPISGHRSVSWYQQTPGQGLQFLFEYFSETQRNKGNFPGRFSGRQFSNSRSEMNVSTLELGDSALYLCASSSPGQGASLTRYNEQFFGPGTRLTVL.

CDR3 nucleotide sequence: TGTGCCAGCAGTGTGAGGGGGGAGAATGGCTACACCTTC. This translates into CASSVRGENGYTF. This chain connects TRBV2 to TRBJ1-2; D is perhaps TRBD1 (6 bases). This CDR3 comprises 13 residues. The germline V and J ends were trimmed by 4 bases and 6 bases, with 12 bases remaining between them. Germline loops: CDR1 SNHLY, CDR2 FYNNEI. Filled out from reference TRBV2 and TRBJ1-2, the complete variable domain reads EPEVTQTPSHQVTQMGQEVILRCVPISNHLYFYWYRQILGQKVEFLVSFYNNEISEKSEIFDDQFSVERPDGSNFTLKIRSTKLEDSAMYFCASSVRGENGYTFGSGTRLTVV.

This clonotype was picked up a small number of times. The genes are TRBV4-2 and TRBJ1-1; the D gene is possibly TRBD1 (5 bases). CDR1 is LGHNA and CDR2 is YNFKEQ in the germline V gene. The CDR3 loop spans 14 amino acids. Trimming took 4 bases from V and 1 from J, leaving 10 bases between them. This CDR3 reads CASSREGTNTEAFF. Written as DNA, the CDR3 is TGTGCCAGCAGCCGGGAAGGGACGAACACTGAAGCTTTCTTT.

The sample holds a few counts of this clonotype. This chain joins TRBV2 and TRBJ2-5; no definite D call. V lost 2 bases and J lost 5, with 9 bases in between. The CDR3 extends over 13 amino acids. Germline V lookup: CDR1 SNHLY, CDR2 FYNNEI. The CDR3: CASSEYQWETQYF. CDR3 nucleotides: TGTGCCAGCAGTGAATATCAGTGGGAGACCCAGTACTTC. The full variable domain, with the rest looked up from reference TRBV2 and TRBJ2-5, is EPEVTQTPSHQVTQMGQEVILRCVPISNHLYFYWYRQILGQKVEFLVSFYNNEISEKSEIFDDQFSVERPDGSNFTLKIRSTKLEDSAMYFCASSEYQWETQYFGPGTRLLVL.

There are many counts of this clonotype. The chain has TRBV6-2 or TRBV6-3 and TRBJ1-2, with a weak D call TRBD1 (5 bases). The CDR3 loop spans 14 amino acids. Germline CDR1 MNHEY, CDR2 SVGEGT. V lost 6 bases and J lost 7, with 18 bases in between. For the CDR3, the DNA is TGTGCCAGCAGCCCAGAAGGGGATTTGGGTGGCTACACCTTC. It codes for CASSPEGDLGGYTF.